Listed below are T cell receptor beta chains from one sample, sequenced in a study of cytomegalovirus exposure and HLA in healthy donors. The method was immunoSEQ multiplex PCR; TCRdb's version includes in-frame clones alone and lacks a portion of them. Of 70,000 to 100,000 clones in the sample, roughly 67% are singletons; the top ten hold about 22%. Input material: PBMCs. These receptors all come from a woman between 45 and 60 years old in good health and CMV-seropositive. CDR3s include the opening cysteine and the closing phenylalanine or tryptophan. A D gene is named only where the DNA matches it firmly. Not every row has a clone size; where given, it reads once, few, many or a size class.

TRBD1	TRBJ1-4	TRBV5-1	-	CASSLALTGTGVQEKLFF	TGCGCCAGCAGCTTGGCCCTAACCGGGACAGGGGTACAGGAAAAACTGTTTTTT
TRBD2	TRBJ2-2	TRBV9	-	CASSFSGGADTGELFF	TGTGCCAGCAGCTTTAGCGGGGGGGCCGACACCGGGGAGCTGTTTTTT
TRBD1	TRBJ1-2	TRBV5-8	few	CASSVDREYGYTF	TGTGCCAGCAGCGTGGACAGGGAATATGGCTACACCTTC
TRBD2	TRBJ2-7	TRBV5-4	-	CASSTAGGPEDEQYF	TGTGCCAGCAGTACCGCGGGAGGGCCAGAAGACGAGCAGTACTTC
-	TRBJ1-5	TRBV6-5	few	CASSLYPPAGNQPQHF	TGTGCCAGCAGTTTATACCCTCCGGCGGGCAATCAGCCCCAGCATTTT
-	TRBJ2-5	TRBV7-9	few	CASSWDYQETQYF	TGTGCCAGCAGCTGGGACTACCAAGAGACCCAGTACTTC
TRBD2	TRBJ2-5	TRBV7-2	-	CASSNSGGETQYF	TGTGCCAGCAGCAATAGCGGGGGAGAGACCCAGTACTTC
-	TRBJ2-7	TRBV28	-	CASRRGRGDPDEQYF	TGTGCCAGCAGACGGGGAAGAGGTGATCCCGACGAGCAGTACTTC
-	TRBJ1-1	TRBV2	-	CASSLTENTEAFF	TGTGCCAGCAGTTTAACTGAAAACACTGAAGCTTTCTTT
TRBD1	TRBJ2-1	TRBV7-3	few	CASSLMSPGAGGNEQFF	TGTGCCAGCAGCTTAATGTCCCCCGGGGCAGGGGGCAATGAGCAGTTCTTC
-	TRBJ2-3	TRBV7-8	-	CASSFQQGFGTDTQYF	TGTGCCAGCAGCTTCCAACAGGGATTCGGCACAGATACGCAGTATTTT
TRBD1	TRBJ2-2	TRBV2	few	CASGGQGKAGELFF	TGTGCCAGCGGGGGACAGGGAAAGGCCGGGGAGCTGTTTTTT
-	TRBJ2-7	TRBV18	-	CASSPNQDEQYF	TGTGCCAGCTCACCAAATCAGGACGAGCAGTACTTC
-	TRBJ1-2	TRBV30	-	CACYPPVQAHGYTF	TGTGCCTGTTACCCCCCTGTACAGGCTCACGGCTACACCTTC
-	TRBJ2-1	TRBV7-3	-	CASSLRGENEQFF	TGTGCCAGCAGCTTACGAGGAGAAAATGAGCAGTTCTTC
TRBD1	TRBJ2-5	TRBV5-6	once	CASSKGQIKETQYF	TGTGCCAGCAGCAAGGGACAGATCAAAGAGACCCAGTACTTC
-	TRBJ2-5	TRBV5-6	few	CASSLRTAAGRETQYF	TGTGCCAGCAGCCTCCGAACGGCCGCTGGGAGGGAGACCCAGTACTTC
TRBD1	TRBJ1-6	TRBV9	-	CASTGGHSGESALHF	TGTGCCAGCACAGGGGGGCACTCAGGGGAATCAGCCCTCCACTTT
TRBD2	TRBJ2-7	TRBV13	-	CASSLGSGGSSYEQYF	TGTGCCAGCAGCTTAGGGAGCGGGGGGTCCTCCTACGAGCAGTACTTC
-	TRBJ2-3	TRBV30	-	CAWRGGRVQYF	TGTGCCTGGAGGGGGGGTAGGGTGCAGTATTTT
-	TRBJ2-7	TRBV4-1	few	CASSQDVNSYEQYF	TGCGCCAGCAGCCAAGATGTAAACAGCTACGAGCAGTACTTC
TRBD2	TRBJ2-3	TRBV7-9	-	CASSQAGVSTDTQYF	TGTGCCAGCAGCCAAGCGGGGGTTAGCACAGATACGCAGTATTTT
-	TRBJ2-5	TRBV9	-	CASSSRQMQETQYF	TGTGCCAGCAGCTCACGCCAGATGCAAGAGACCCAGTACTTC
-	TRBJ1-1	TRBV5-6	-	CASSLGPTGSAEAFF	TGTGCCAGCAGCTTGGGGCCTACAGGGTCCGCTGAAGCTTTCTTT
-	TRBJ2-1	TRBV4-2	-	CASSQSTQAAVYNEQFF	TGTGCCAGCAGCCAATCTACTCAGGCAGCCGTTTACAATGAGCAGTTCTTC
TRBD1	TRBJ1-1	TRBV5-1	-	CASSLTGDTEAFF	TGCGCCAGCAGCTTGACAGGGGACACTGAAGCTTTCTTT
TRBD1	TRBJ2-7	TRBV5-1	-	CASSPGQGTEQYF	TGCGCCAGCAGCCCGGGACAGGGGACCGAGCAGTACTTC
-	TRBJ1-1	TRBV7-2	-	CASSVELGLNTEAFF	TGTGCCAGCAGCGTAGAGCTGGGCCTGAACACTGAAGCTTTCTTT
TRBD2	TRBJ2-5	TRBV28	-	CASSFYAGDIRTSGGNQETQYF	TGTGCCAGCAGTTTTTATGCTGGTGATATCCGCACTAGCGGGGGAAACCAAGAGACCCAGTACTTC
-	TRBJ1-5	TRBV19	few	CASSKQSGGGGSNQPQHF	TGTGCCAGTAGTAAACAGTCCGGAGGTGGCGGGAGCAATCAGCCCCAGCATTTT
-	TRBJ2-7	TRBV9	few	CASSAQGGMAYEQYF	TGTGCCAGCAGCGCGCAGGGTGGAATGGCCTACGAGCAGTACTTC
TRBD2	TRBJ2-1	TRBV6-5	-	CASSYLAGVHNEQFF	TGTGCCAGCAGTTACTTAGCGGGTGTACACAATGAGCAGTTCTTC
-	TRBJ2-4	TRBV19	-	CASSPQAGAKNIQYF	TGTGCCAGTAGTCCCCAGGCCGGAGCCAAAAACATTCAGTACTTC
-	TRBJ2-2	TRBV4-3	-	CASSRDLDSTGELFF	TGCGCCAGCAGCCGAGACCTCGATAGCACCGGGGAGCTGTTTTTT
TRBD2	TRBJ2-1	TRBV4-3	-	CASSRGTSGGALYNEQFF	TGCGCCAGCAGCCGAGGGACTAGCGGGGGGGCTCTCTACAATGAGCAGTTCTTC
-	TRBJ1-3	TRBV6-5	-	CASRDRHSGNTIYF	TGTGCCAGCAGAGATCGACACTCTGGAAACACCATATATTTT
-	TRBJ1-2	TRBV29-1	few	CSAEPTGRRGYTF	TGCAGCGCTGAACCGACGGGGAGGAGGGGCTACACCTTC
-	TRBJ1-5	TRBV6-1	-	CASSEVQFLQPQHF	TGTGCCAGCAGTGAAGTCCAGTTCCTTCAGCCCCAGCATTTT
-	TRBJ1-3	TRBV28	-	CASSLGGGSGNTIYF	TGTGCCAGCAGTTTAGGCGGGGGCTCTGGAAACACCATATATTTT
-	TRBJ1-1	TRBV15	-	CATSRDRSLNTEAFF	TGTGCCACCAGCAGAGATCGCAGTCTTAACACTGAAGCTTTCTTT
-	TRBJ1-5	TRBV10-1	-	CASRRRAIRPQHF	TGCGCCAGCAGGAGGAGAGCGATACGGCCCCAGCATTTT
-	TRBJ1-1	TRBV18	-	CASSQQVTEAFF	TGTGCCAGCTCACAACAGGTCACTGAAGCTTTCTTT
-	TRBJ1-1	TRBV4-2	-	CASSQDRGALNTEAFF	TGTGCCAGCAGCCAAGATCGGGGGGCTCTGAACACTGAAGCTTTCTTT
TRBD2	TRBJ2-2	TRBV7-6	-	CATGGRGSYNTGELFF	TGTGCCACCGGGGGGAGGGGCTCTTACAACACCGGGGAGCTGTTTTTT